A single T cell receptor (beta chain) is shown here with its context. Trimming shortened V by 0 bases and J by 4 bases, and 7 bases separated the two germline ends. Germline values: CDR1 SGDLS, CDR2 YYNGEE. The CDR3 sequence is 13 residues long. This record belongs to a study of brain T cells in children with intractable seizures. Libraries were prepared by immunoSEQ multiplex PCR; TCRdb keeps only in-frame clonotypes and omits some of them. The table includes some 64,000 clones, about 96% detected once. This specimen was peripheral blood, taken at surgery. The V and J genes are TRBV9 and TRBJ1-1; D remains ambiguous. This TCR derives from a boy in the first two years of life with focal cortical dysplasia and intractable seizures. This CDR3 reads CASSVASGTEAFF. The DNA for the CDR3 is TGTGCCAGCAGCGTAGCGTCGGGCACTGAAGCTTTCTTT.